What follows are 17 T cell receptor beta chains derived from one specimen sequenced in a study of human versus mouse CDR3 diversity and MHC coevolution. Sequencing was performed with immunoSEQ multiplex PCR; in TCRdb, only in-frame clones are kept and a portion is missing. The data show about 80,000 clones, just over 90% seen once. The sequencing input was naive CD4+ T cells from blood. The sample's subset: CD45RO-negative CD62L-positive naive CD4 T cells. The receptor set was obtained from a person between 30 and 69 years old in good health.

The chain employs TRBV28 and TRBJ2-1, with 12 positions matching TRBD2. This CDR3 has 15 residues. Germline CDR1 and CDR2: MDHEN and SYDVKM. V lost 5 bases to trimming and J lost 6 bases; unmatched junction nucleotides: 5. This chain's CDR3 is CASSPSGRAFNEQFF. In DNA form, the CDR3 reads TGTGCCAGCAGTCCTAGCGGGAGGGCCTTCAATGAGCAGTTCTTC.

To note about this clone: The sample has other DNA sequences that encode this CDR3 too. The gene calls are TRBV6-5 and TRBJ2-7, with 8 positions matching TRBD1. Germline V gene lookup returns CDR1 MNHEY and CDR2 SVGAGI. Losses at the gene ends were 2 bases for V and 3 bases for J; bases not matched to a gene: 3. CDR3 length: 14 amino acids. The CDR3 protein is CASSYRTGGYEQYF. CDR3 DNA sequence: TGTGCCAGCAGTTACCGTACAGGGGGCTACGAGCAGTACTTC.

The rearrangement links TRBV28 to TRBJ1-1; 9 bases fit TRBD1. Losses at the gene ends were 2 bases for V and 4 bases for J; bases not matched to a gene: 8. This CDR3 region has 16 residues. Germline CDR1 MDHEN, CDR2 SYDVKM. The CDR3 protein is CASSLRDRAGITEAFF. As DNA, the CDR3 is TGTGCCAGCAGTTTAAGGGACAGGGCAGGGATCACTGAAGCTTTCTTT. The complete variable domain, with remaining parts taken from reference TRBV28 and TRBJ1-1, reads DVKVTQSSRYLVKRTGEKVFLECVQDMDHENMFWYRQDPGLGLRLIYFSYDVKMKEKGDIPEGYSVSREKKERFSLILESASTNQTSMYLCASSLRDRAGITEAFFGQGTRLTVV.

The table lists this clone with a few counts. The rearrangement joins TRBV7-2 to TRBJ1-3, with TRBD1 matching over 8 bases. The CDR3 covers 14 residues. Germline-derived CDR1 and CDR2 are SGHTA and FQGNSA. V was pared by 5 bases and J by 4 bases, with 4 bases of the junction left unmatched. The CDR3: CASSPDRGGNTIYF. For the CDR3, the DNA is TGTGCCAGCAGCCCCGACAGGGGCGGAAACACCATATATTTT.

The gene calls are TRBV5-1 and TRBJ2-7; 8 bases align to TRBD1. The CDR3 consists of 14 residues. Germline CDR1 is SGHRS and CDR2 is YFSETQ. V gave up 3 bases and J gave up 5 bases; unmatched junction bases: 7. CDR3 sequence: CASSSGQVLDEQYF. CDR3 DNA sequence: TGCGCCAGCAGCTCGGGACAGGTTTTGGACGAGCAGTACTTC.

J is TRBJ1-1 and V is TRBV12-5; D is undetermined. The CDR3 consists of 12 residues. The germline CDR1 and CDR2 sequences are LGHNT and FRNRAP. Trimming stripped 1 base from V and 7 bases from J, with 7 bases between. In nucleotides, the CDR3 is TGTGCTAGTGGTTTGGACAGCTTTGAAGCTTTCTTT. It is translated as CASGLDSFEAFF.

V is TRBV5-1 and J is TRBJ1-6, with 8 bases lining up with TRBD1. V lost 8 bases, J lost 7 bases, and 8 bases stayed unmatched. This CDR3 has 14 residues. Germline assignment: CDR1 SGHRS and CDR2 YFSETQ. The CDR3 loop is CASSTGQANSPLHF. DNA of the CDR3: TGCGCCAGTTCCACGGGACAGGCCAATTCACCCCTCCACTTT. Full variable domain (remainder filled in from reference TRBV5-1 and TRBJ1-6): KAGVTQTPRYLIKTRGQQVTLSCSPISGHRSVSWYQQTPGQGLQFLFEYFSETQRNKGNFPGRFSGRQFSNSRSEMNVSTLELGDSALYLCASSTGQANSPLHFGNGTRLTVT.

V usage is TRBV7-2 and J usage is TRBJ1-5; TRBD1 agrees at 7 bases. This CDR3 comprises 16 residues. CDR1 and CDR2 (germline): SGHTA, FQGNSA. V dropped 2 bases and J dropped 6; count of bases not matched to a gene: 10. This CDR3 is CASSLNPRGVSQPQHF. The CDR3 bases are TGTGCCAGCAGCTTAAATCCCAGGGGGGTGTCTCAGCCCCAGCATTTT.

J is TRBJ1-2 and V is TRBV6-5, with D maybe TRBD1 (6 bases). CDR3 size: 14 residues. Per the germline V gene, CDR1 is MNHEY and CDR2 is SVGAGI. The V and J ends lost 0 bases and 10 bases respectively, with 15 bases between them. The CDR3 here is CASSYSWGQGDYTF. The CDR3 nucleotides are TGTGCCAGCAGTTACTCATGGGGACAAGGAGACTACACCTTC.

In this sample, this clone turned up a few times. The chain joins TRBV19 to TRBJ1-4, with 8 bases aligning to TRBD1. Germline CDR1 LNHDA, CDR2 SQIVND (reference sequence). The CDR3 totals 17 residues. V lost 7 bases to trimming and J lost 4 bases; unmatched junction nucleotides: 14. This chain's CDR3 is CASTSFTRGRGNEKLFF. The CDR3 coding sequence is TGTGCCAGTACCTCTTTTACCAGGGGGCGAGGTAATGAAAAACTGTTTTTT.

The chain uses TRBV6-1 and TRBJ1-2, with 8 bases matching TRBD1. The CDR3 runs 14 residues. Germline V gene sequence: CDR1 MNHNS, CDR2 SASEGT. J lost 10 bases, V lost 2 bases, and 9 bases had no gene match. The CDR3 nucleotides are TGTGCCAGCAGTGAAAGGTTGGGACAGGTGCTCTACACCTTC. Its translation: CASSERLGQVLYTF.

The chain is built from TRBV5-1 and TRBJ2-7; 10 nucleotides align to TRBD1. Trimming took 7 bases from V and 2 from J; bases not matched to a gene: 0. This CDR3 is built from 12 residues. The V gene's germline CDR1 is SGHRS and CDR2 YFSETQ. Written as DNA, the CDR3 is TGCGCCAGCGGGACAGGGGCCTACGAGCAGTACTTC. Protein sequence: CASGTGAYEQYF.

The rearrangement joins TRBV27 to TRBJ2-1; 8 bases line up with TRBD1. From germline, CDR1 is MNHEY and CDR2 SMNVEV (reference sequence). Germline trimming cut 6 bases from V and 4 bases from J; bases unmatched to any gene: 5. There are 14 residues in the CDR3. In DNA form, the CDR3 reads TGTGCCAGCAGCAATGACAGGGGTTACAATGAGCAGTTCTTC. Amino acid sequence: CASSNDRGYNEQFF.

The chain has TRBV6-6 and TRBJ2-7, with 7 nucleotides matching TRBD1. The junction had 5 bases not matched to a gene; V was cut back by 6 bases and J by 6 bases. This CDR3 is 12 amino acids long. Germline CDR1 MNHNY, CDR2 SVGAGI (reference sequence). The CDR3 DNA reads as TGTGCCAGCAGCTCGGACAGGACCGAGCAGTACTTC. Protein sequence: CASSSDRTEQYF.

This sequence joins TRBV18 and TRBJ1-1; D is unclear. The CDR3 loop spans 13 amino acids. CDR1 and CDR2 from the germline V gene are KGHSH and LQKENI. Trimming left V 3 bases short and J 3 bases short, with 8 bases between. The CDR3 is CASSPQEDTEAFF. The CDR3 coding sequence is TGTGCCAGCTCACCGCAGGAAGACACTGAAGCTTTCTTT.

The V and J genes are TRBV30 and TRBJ1-4; TRBD1 might be the D (6 bases). The ends were cut back, 6 bases at V and 4 bases at J, with 18 bases in the middle. In germline, CDR1 is GTSNPN, CDR2 SVGIG (reference sequence). CDR3 length: 15 amino acids. Here the CDR3 DNA reads TGTGCCTGTAGACCCTTACAGGGACGTAATGAAAAACTGTTTTTT. Translating gives CACRPLQGRNEKLFF.

J is TRBJ2-1 and V is TRBV12-5; 11 bases are shared with TRBD1. The CDR3 contains 16 residues. V dropped 2 bases and J dropped 8; count of bases not matched to a gene: 8. From germline, CDR1 is LGHNT and CDR2 FRNRAP. This CDR3 is CASGLSPDRGPHEQFF. CDR3 in DNA: TGTGCTAGTGGTTTGTCCCCGGACAGGGGGCCCCATGAGCAGTTCTTC.